This T cell receptor beta chain was profiled in a study of shared clonotypes between healthy human individuals. About the study: A couple of women and three men aged 18 to 49 served as donors.

As defined, naive CD8 cells were CD45RO-negative and positively selected for CCR7, with terminally differentiated effector memory CD45RA+ cells excluded. Donation came from healthy HIV-negative adults that had no recent acute infections or vaccinations. CDR1 LNHNV and CDR2 YYDKDF come from the germline V gene (reference sequence). The CDR3 runs to 15 residues. The trim removed 5 bases at V and 3 bases at J, leaving 7 bases unmatched. The table came from immunoSEQ multiplex PCR; TCRdb's copy has only in-frame clones and leaves some out. The sample records 450,000 to 700,000 clones, about 95% being singletons.

This TCR was recovered from a woman in her 30s in good health. The sample taken for sequencing was naive CD8+ T cells sorted from blood. The gene calls are TRBV15 and TRBJ1-5; 7 positions match TRBD1. The CDR3 nucleotides read TGTGCCACCAGCTGGACAGGAGGACCCAATCAGCCCCAGCATTTT. Protein sequence: CATSWTGGPNQPQHF.